This TCR beta chain was recovered during a study of a mutant IDH1 vaccine in newly diagnosed glioma. Across the study: Treated patients had a mean age of 40.4 years and a sex split that was roughly 60% male and around 38% female.

Documented time point: baseline, week 1 (first vaccination visit). Treatment given: pre-vaccination baseline after standard-of-care therapy. This clone was seen only once. V was trimmed by 2 bases and J by 1 base, leaving 9 bases between them. CDR3 length: 15 amino acids. The germline gives CDR1 MNHEY, CDR2 SVGAGI. Sequencing was performed with immunoSEQ multiplex PCR; in TCRdb, only in-frame clones are kept and a portion is missing. The sample yields some 90,000 clones, 82% seen once. The chain has TRBV6-5 and TRBJ1-5, with D possibly being TRBD1 (5 bases). Source: PBMCs, taken from a glioma patient treated with radiotherapy, temozolomide or both. This sequence was found in a middle-aged man with glioma. Some clones in this sample may be carry-over from other donors' samples. The CDR3 is CASSYQRGSNQPQHF. DNA for the CDR3: TGTGCCAGCAGTTACCAGCGGGGGAGCAATCAGCCCCAGCATTTT.